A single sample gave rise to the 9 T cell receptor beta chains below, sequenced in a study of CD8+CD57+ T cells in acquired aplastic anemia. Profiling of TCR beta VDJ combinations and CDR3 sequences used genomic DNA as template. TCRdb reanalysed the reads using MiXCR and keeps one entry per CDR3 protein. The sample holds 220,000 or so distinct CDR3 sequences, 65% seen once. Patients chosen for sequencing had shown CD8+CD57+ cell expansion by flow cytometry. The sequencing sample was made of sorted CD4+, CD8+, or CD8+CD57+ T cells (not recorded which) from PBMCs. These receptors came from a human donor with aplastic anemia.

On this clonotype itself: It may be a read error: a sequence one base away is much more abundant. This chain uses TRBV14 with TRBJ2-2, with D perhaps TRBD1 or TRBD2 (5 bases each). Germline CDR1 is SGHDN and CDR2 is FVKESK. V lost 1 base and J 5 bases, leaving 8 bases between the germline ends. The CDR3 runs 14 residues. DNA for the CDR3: TGTGCCAGCAGCCAAGTGAGGGGTACCGGGGAGCTGTTTTTT. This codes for CASSQVRGTGELFF. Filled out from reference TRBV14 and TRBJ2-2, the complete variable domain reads EAGVTQFPSHSVIEKGQTVTLRCDPISGHDNLYWYRRVMGKEIKFLLHFVKESKQDESGMPNNRFLAERTGGTYSTLKVQPAELEDSGVYFCASSQVRGTGELFFGEGSRLTVL.

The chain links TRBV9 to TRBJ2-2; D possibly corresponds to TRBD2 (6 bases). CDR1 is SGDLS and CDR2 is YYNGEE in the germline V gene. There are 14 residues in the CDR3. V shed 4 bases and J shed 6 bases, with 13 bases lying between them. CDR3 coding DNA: TGTGCCAGCAGCCGCGGGGCGGCGGCCGGGGAGCTGTTTTTT. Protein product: CASSRGAAAGELFF.

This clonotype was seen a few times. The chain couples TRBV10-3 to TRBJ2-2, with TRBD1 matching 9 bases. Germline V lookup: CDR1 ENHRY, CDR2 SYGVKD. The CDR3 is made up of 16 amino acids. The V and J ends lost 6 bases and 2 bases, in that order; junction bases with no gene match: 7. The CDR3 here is CAIRPGTGLNTGELFF. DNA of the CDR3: TGTGCCATCAGACCCGGGACAGGGCTCAACACCGGGGAGCTGTTTTTT.

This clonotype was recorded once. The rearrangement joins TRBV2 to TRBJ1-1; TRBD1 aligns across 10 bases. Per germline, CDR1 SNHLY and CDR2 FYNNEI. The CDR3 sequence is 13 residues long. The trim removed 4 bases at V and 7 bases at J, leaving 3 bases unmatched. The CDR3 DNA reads TGTGCCAGCAGTGTGGACAGGGGGGTTGAAGCTTTCTTT. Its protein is CASSVDRGVEAFF.

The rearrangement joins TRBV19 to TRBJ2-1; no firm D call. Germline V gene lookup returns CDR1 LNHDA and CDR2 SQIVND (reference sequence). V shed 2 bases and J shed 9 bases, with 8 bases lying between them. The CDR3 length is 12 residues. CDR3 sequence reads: CASSINGIEQFF. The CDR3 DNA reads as TGTGCCAGTAGTATAAATGGGATTGAGCAGTTCTTC.

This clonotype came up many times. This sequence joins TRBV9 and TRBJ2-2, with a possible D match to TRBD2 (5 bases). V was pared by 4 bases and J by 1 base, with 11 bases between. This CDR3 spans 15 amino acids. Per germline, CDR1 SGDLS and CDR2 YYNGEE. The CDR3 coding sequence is TGTGCCAGCAGCCCTTTCGGGGAGAACACCGGGGAGCTGTTTTTT. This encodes CASSPFGENTGELFF.

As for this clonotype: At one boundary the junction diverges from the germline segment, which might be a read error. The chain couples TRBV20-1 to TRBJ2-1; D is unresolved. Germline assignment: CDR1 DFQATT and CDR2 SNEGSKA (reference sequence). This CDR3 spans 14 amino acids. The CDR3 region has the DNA TGCAGTGCTAGAGATTTTCGAAACAGCATGGAGCAGCTCTTC. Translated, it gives CSARDFRNSMEQLF.

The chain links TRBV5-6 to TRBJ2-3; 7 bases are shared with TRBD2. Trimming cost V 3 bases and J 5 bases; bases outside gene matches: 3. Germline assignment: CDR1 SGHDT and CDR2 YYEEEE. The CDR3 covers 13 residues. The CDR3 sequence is CASSSTGGDTQYF. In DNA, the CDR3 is TGTGCCAGCAGCTCCACGGGGGGAGATACGCAGTATTTT.

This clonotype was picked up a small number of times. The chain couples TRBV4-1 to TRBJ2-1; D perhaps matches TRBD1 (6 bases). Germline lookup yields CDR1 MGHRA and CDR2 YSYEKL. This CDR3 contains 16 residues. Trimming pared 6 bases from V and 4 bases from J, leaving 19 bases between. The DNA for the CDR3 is TGCGCCAGCAGTGGACAGCTCGGGGAGATATACAATGAGCAGTTCTTC. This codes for CASSGQLGEIYNEQFF.